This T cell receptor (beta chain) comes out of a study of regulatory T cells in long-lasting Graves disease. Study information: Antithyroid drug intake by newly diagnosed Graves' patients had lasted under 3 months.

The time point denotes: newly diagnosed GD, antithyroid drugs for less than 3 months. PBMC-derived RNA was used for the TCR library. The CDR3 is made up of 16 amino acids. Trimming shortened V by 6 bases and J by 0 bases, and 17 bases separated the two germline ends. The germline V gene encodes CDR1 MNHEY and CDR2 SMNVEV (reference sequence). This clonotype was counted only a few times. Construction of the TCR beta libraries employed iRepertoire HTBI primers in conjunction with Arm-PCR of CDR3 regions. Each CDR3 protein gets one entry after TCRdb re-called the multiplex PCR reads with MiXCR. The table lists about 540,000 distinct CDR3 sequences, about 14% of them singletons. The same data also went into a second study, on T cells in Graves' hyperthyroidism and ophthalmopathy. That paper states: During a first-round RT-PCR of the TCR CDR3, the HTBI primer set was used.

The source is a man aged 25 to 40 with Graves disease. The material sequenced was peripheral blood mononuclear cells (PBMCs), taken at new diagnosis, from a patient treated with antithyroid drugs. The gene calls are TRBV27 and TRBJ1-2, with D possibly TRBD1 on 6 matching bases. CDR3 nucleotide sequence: TGTGCCAGCAGACCCACCTTCAGGGGATCTAACTATGGCTACACCTTC. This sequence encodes CASRPTFRGSNYGYTF.